This record concerns one T cell receptor beta chain sequence. Its antigen is not known. Germline V gene sequence: CDR1 MDHEN, CDR2 SYDVKM. Trimming took 1 base from V and 3 from J, leaving 13 bases between them. The CDR3 sequence is 16 residues long. This sample was taken from a study of lymphopenia after photon versus proton radiotherapy. Findings of the study overall: Relative stability marked proton patients; photon patients lost diversity and naive cells. Larger post-nadir TCR diversity loss correlated inversely with survival in deceased patients. Better survival with proton therapy was suggested as possible, not demonstrated. After lymphocyte nadir, photon-treated repertoires showed oligoclonal expansion, especially CD8+ Temra.

Assay used: immunoSEQ multiplex PCR; TCRdb lists only in-frame clones, some missing. The profile shows tens of thousands of clones, about 90% of them singletons. The starting material was peripheral blood, obtained from a patient treated with photon-based radiotherapy. The chain couples TRBV28 to TRBJ2-1, with D perhaps given as TRBD1 or TRBD2 (5 bases each). The sequence came from a man aged 55 to 69 with cholangiocarcinoma. The CDR3 region is CASSLSGLGDYNEQFF. DNA of the CDR3: TGTGCCAGCAGTTTATCGGGGTTGGGGGACTACAATGAGCAGTTCTTC.